The sequence of this T cell receptor (beta chain) was determined in a study of blood T cell repertoires in COVID-19. Study overall: There were acute and convalescent COVID-19 samples, and they came from the United States, Italy and Spain.

The CDR3 consists of 20 residues. Germline lookup yields CDR1 MRHNA and CDR2 SNTAGT. V shed 5 bases and J shed 1 base, with 27 bases lying between them. Enrolled during active infection, Seattle patients were then followed longitudinally. The authors' processing: Reference gene primer amplification gave nucleated cell count estimates. Sequencing was performed with immunoSEQ multiplex PCR; in TCRdb, only in-frame clones are kept and a portion is missing. D and trimming come from the DNA, and the V and J calls and clone size come from that table. The repertoire holds over 150,000 clones, with around 80% as singletons.

The rearrangement joins TRBV6-4 to TRBJ2-1; possibly TRBD2 for D (6 bases). The sequence was collected from a woman aged 40 to 50 with COVID-19, enrolled during active disease. The sequenced material came from peripheral blood. The CDR3 DNA follows: TGTGCCAGCAGTAAGGAGGGTTTTCTAGTGGGAGGTCGATCCTACAATGAGCAGTTCTTC. Protein: CASSKEGFLVGGRSYNEQFF.